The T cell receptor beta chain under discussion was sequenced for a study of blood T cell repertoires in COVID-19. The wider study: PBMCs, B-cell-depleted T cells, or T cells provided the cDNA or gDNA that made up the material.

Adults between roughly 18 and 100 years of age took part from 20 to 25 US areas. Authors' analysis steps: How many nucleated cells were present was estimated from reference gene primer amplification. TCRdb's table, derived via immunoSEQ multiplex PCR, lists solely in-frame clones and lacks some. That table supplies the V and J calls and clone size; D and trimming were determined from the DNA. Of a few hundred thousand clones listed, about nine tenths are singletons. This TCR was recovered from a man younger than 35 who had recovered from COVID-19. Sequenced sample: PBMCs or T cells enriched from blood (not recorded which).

The CDR3 sequence is CASSMDRVRNTIYF. The CDR3 DNA reads as TGTGCCAGCAGCATGGACAGGGTCCGAAACACCATATATTTT. This sequence joins TRBV11-3 and TRBJ1-3; TRBD1 matches at 8 bases. CDR1 is SGHNT and CDR2 is YENEEA in the germline V gene. With V trimmed by 5 bases and J by 5 bases, 5 bases remained unmatched. The CDR3 has 14 residues. The full variable domain, rest sourced from reference TRBV11-3 and TRBJ1-3, is EAGVVQSPRYKIIEKKQPVAFWCNPISGHNTLYWYLQNLGQGPELLIRYENEEAVDDSQLPKDRFSAERLKGVDSTLKIQPAELGDSAVYLCASSMDRVRNTIYFGEGSWLTVV.